This T cell receptor beta chain was identified in a study of CD8+CD57+ T cells in acquired aplastic anemia. Study-level background: CD4+ and CD8+ cells, once sorted, gave DNA averaging around 3.4 ug. Healthy donors yielded roughly 9.9 million CD4+ cell reads on average.

Genomic DNA constituted the template upon which TCR beta VDJ and CDR3 profiling was performed. TCRdb re-derived calls from the reads in MiXCR, one entry per CDR3 protein. The sample lists some 190,000 distinct CDR3 sequences; 40% to 50% were seen once. This clonotype was counted at least ten times. As yet, its antigen is unknown. Per the germline V gene, CDR1 is MNHNS and CDR2 is SASEGT. The CDR3 consists of 15 residues. The V segment lost 2 bases and the J segment 3 bases; nucleotides outside the gene matches: 3. General study results and limits: Levels of CD8+ Simpson's diversity were not significantly distinct in patients versus controls. Overlap between patients and controls comprised 25 to 30 CD8+ CDR3 sequences.

This sequence was found in a human donor in good health. This chain joins TRBV6-1 and TRBJ2-7; 11 bases match TRBD2. The sample was sorted CD4+, CD8+, or CD8+CD57+ T cells (not recorded which) from PBMCs. The CDR3 DNA reads TGTGCCAGCAGTGAAATAACTAGCGGGAGCTACGAGCAGTACTTC. Translated, it gives CASSEITSGSYEQYF.